Below are 22 T cell receptor beta chains sequenced from a single sample in a study of blood T cell repertoires in COVID-19. Some clones are missing from TCRdb's copy, which holds only in-frame ones; the method was immunoSEQ multiplex PCR. This table holds 40,000 to 50,000 clones, roughly four fifths found once. Sequences were obtained from peripheral blood. The receptors stem from an elderly woman with acute or convalescent COVID-19.

The J gene is TRBJ2-1, the V gene TRBV6-6; TRBD2 matches at 9 bases. Germline-derived CDR1 and CDR2 are MNHNY and SVGAGI (reference sequence). This CDR3 spans 18 amino acids. V lost 5 bases, J lost 10 bases, and 21 bases stayed unmatched. The CDR3 protein is CASSPPGGSGGPGEEQFF. In DNA, the CDR3 is TGTGCCAGCAGTCCTCCAGGGGGTAGCGGGGGTCCAGGGGAGGAGCAGTTCTTC.

V usage is TRBV7-9 and J usage is TRBJ2-7; unclear D gene. Germline V CDR1 and CDR2: SEHNR, FQNEAQ (reference sequence). Trimming shortened V by 4 bases and J by 3 bases, and 10 bases separated the two germline ends. CDR3 size: 13 residues. CDR3: CASSSDRSYEQYF. As DNA, the CDR3 is TGTGCCAGCAGCTCCGACCGGAGCTACGAGCAGTACTTC.

This clone was counted only a few times. This chain connects TRBV11-2 to TRBJ2-7; 10 nucleotides match TRBD1. Per germline, CDR1 SGHAT and CDR2 FQNNGV. There are 15 residues in the CDR3. V gave up 5 bases and J gave up 6 bases; unmatched junction bases: 10. Here the CDR3 reads CASSPRGTGEGEQYF. In DNA, the CDR3 is TGTGCCAGCAGCCCCCGGGGGACAGGGGAAGGCGAGCAGTACTTC.

This chain links TRBV11-3 with TRBJ2-3; TRBD2 matches 7 bases. The length of the CDR3 is 17 residues. Trimming took 1 base from V and 3 from J; bases not matched to a gene: 10. The V gene's germline CDR1 is SGHNT and CDR2 YENEEA. For the CDR3, the DNA is TGTGCCAGCAGCTTAGGGGGCACTAGCGCCGGAACAGATACGCAGTATTTT. As protein: CASSLGGTSAGTDTQYF.

This clone occurred once. The chain recombines TRBV7-2 with TRBJ1-2; 8 bases fit TRBD1. This CDR3 has 16 amino acids. V lost 0 bases to trimming and J lost 1 base; unmatched junction nucleotides: 4. The germline gives CDR1 SGHTA, CDR2 FQGNSA. CDR3 sequence reads: CASSLARTGRNYGYTF. CDR3 nucleotides: TGTGCCAGCAGCTTAGCCAGGACAGGGCGTAACTATGGCTACACCTTC.

Note on this clone: Because the CDR3's place on the DNA is in doubt, the DNA is left out and the CDR3 is given as listed by TCRdb. The chain employs TRBV25-1 and TRBJ2-3; TRBD2 is taken as the D call from the table, unchecked against the DNA. Germline V gene lookup returns CDR1 MGHDK and CDR2 SYGVNS. Termini included, the CDR3 measures 14 amino acids. CDR3 in amino acids: CASSSSGDTDTQYF.

The sample holds a few counts of this clone. This chain connects TRBV10-3 to TRBJ1-5; 8 nucleotides line up with TRBD1. V gave up 2 bases and J gave up 5 bases; unmatched junction bases: 5. The V gene's germline CDR1 is ENHRY and CDR2 SYGVKD. The CDR3 runs to 15 residues. CDR3 in DNA: TGTGCCATCAGTGAGGGACAGGGTGATGATCAGCCCCAGCATTTT. Its protein is CAISEGQGDDQPQHF.

The rearrangement links TRBV6-1 to TRBJ1-1; TRBD1 matches at 8 bases. CDR1 is MNHNS and CDR2 is SASEGT in the germline V gene. CDR3 length equals 16 residues. Trimming removed 3 bases from V and 1 base from J; junction bases left unmatched: 7. Written as DNA, the CDR3 is TGTGCCAGCAGTGAGGGGGGGGACAGGCAGAACACTGAAGCTTTCTTT. It specifies CASSEGGDRQNTEAFF.

The CDR3 bases are TGCGCCAGCAGCTTGGCAGGCCTAGCGGGGGAAGAGACCCAGTACTTC. Its protein is CASSLAGLAGEETQYF. The chain links TRBV5-1 to TRBJ2-5, with 10 positions matching TRBD2. V was pared by 0 bases and J by 3 bases, with 5 bases of the junction left unmatched. The CDR3 covers 16 residues. Germline loops: CDR1 SGHRS, CDR2 YFSETQ. The full variable domain, completed using reference TRBV5-1 and TRBJ2-5, is KAGVTQTPRYLIKTRGQQVTLSCSPISGHRSVSWYQQTPGQGLQFLFEYFSETQRNKGNFPGRFSGRQFSNSRSEMNVSTLELGDSALYLCASSLAGLAGEETQYFGPGTRLLVL.

The chain recombines TRBV10-3 with TRBJ1-6, with unresolved D. There are 14 residues in the CDR3. CDR1 and CDR2 (germline): ENHRY, SYGVKD. V dropped 4 bases and J dropped 4 bases, with 8 bases sitting between them. This chain's CDR3 is CAISVGEYNSPLHF. The CDR3 nucleotides are TGTGCCATCAGTGTCGGAGAGTATAATTCACCCCTCCACTTT.

The gene calls are TRBV12-3 or TRBV12-4 and TRBJ1-1; D perhaps matches TRBD1 (5 bases). Trimming took off 7 bases at V and 11 bases at J, with 14 bases between the two ends. The CDR3 spans 11 residues. The CDR3 here is CASNAQGDAFF. The CDR3 region has the DNA TGTGCCAGCAACGCTCAGGGCGATGCTTTCTTT.

V gene TRBV24-1 combines with J gene TRBJ1-2, with D perhaps matching TRBD1 (5 bases). V gave up 4 bases and J gave up 6 bases, with 11 bases separating them. The CDR3 has 13 residues. Germline CDR1 and CDR2: KGHDR and SFDVKD. This chain's CDR3 is CATSDEGRNGYTF. CDR3 nucleotides: TGTGCCACCAGTGACGAGGGGAGGAATGGCTACACCTTC.

This clone has just a few counts. This sequence joins TRBV19 and TRBJ1-1; the D gene is possibly TRBD1 (5 bases). Germline values: CDR1 LNHDA, CDR2 SQIVND (reference sequence). V was clipped by 7 bases and J by 1 base, with 13 bases between them. The CDR3 consists of 14 residues. The CDR3 coding sequence is TGTGCCAGTACCGCAGGGAGGGGGAACACTGAAGCTTTCTTT. Amino acid sequence: CASTAGRGNTEAFF.

V usage is TRBV27 and J usage is TRBJ1-5; TRBD1 matches at 12 bases. Looked up from germline, CDR1 is MNHEY and CDR2 is SMNVEV (reference sequence). The CDR3 covers 15 residues. With 6 bases clipped from V and 6 bases from J, the junction kept 6 bases outside the gene matches. This CDR3 is CASRGGTGGGQPQHF. The CDR3 nucleotides read TGTGCCAGCAGGGGGGGGACAGGGGGCGGTCAGCCCCAGCATTTT.

The gene calls are TRBV5-6 and TRBJ1-2; tentative D call: TRBD1 (6 bases). V dropped 0 bases and J dropped 4 bases, with 10 bases sitting between them. CDR3 size: 14 residues. CDR1 SGHDT and CDR2 YYEEEE come from the germline V gene. The CDR3 region has the DNA TGTGCCAGCAGCTTGGGGGGGCAGTCCTATGGCTACACCTTC. Translated: CASSLGGQSYGYTF.

This clone was seen more than once but under ten times. CDR3 protein: CASSFYHEQYF. In DNA, the CDR3 is TGTGCCAGCAGTTTTTATCACGAGCAGTACTTC. The chain carries TRBV28 and TRBJ2-7; D is ambiguous. Between the trimmed V and J ends, which lost 3 bases and 5 bases, there was a span of 5 bases. Germline CDR1 is MDHEN and CDR2 is SYDVKM. The CDR3 covers 11 residues.

The chain employs TRBV29-1 and TRBJ2-7; 8 bases are shared with TRBD2. The CDR3 loop spans 11 amino acids. The germline gives CDR1 SQVTM, CDR2 ANQGSEA. The CDR3 region has the DNA TGCAGTGGGCGGCGGGGGGACGAGCAGTACTTC. It codes for CSGRRGDEQYF.

The gene calls are TRBV7-2 and TRBJ2-3; unclear D gene. This CDR3 is built from 14 residues. Germline CDR1 SGHTA, CDR2 FQGNSA. Trimming removed 3 bases at V and 0 bases at J, with 7 bases between. The CDR3 reads CASSLRRSTDTQYF. Here the CDR3 DNA reads TGTGCCAGCAGCTTGCGCCGGAGCACAGATACGCAGTATTTT.

The J gene is TRBJ1-2, the V gene TRBV19; unclear D gene. The CDR3 length is 13 residues. The germline gives CDR1 LNHDA, CDR2 SQIVND (reference sequence). V lost 1 base and J lost 8, with 11 bases in between. CDR3 sequence: CASSIGGPGGYTF. The CDR3 DNA is TGTGCCAGTAGTATAGGAGGGCCTGGGGGCTACACCTTC.

The rearrangement joins TRBV4-2 to TRBJ1-1; possible D gene TRBD1, 5 bases. Germline assignment: CDR1 LGHNA and CDR2 YNFKEQ. The CDR3 spans 13 residues. V lost 8 bases to trimming and J lost 4 bases, with 14 bases between them. CDR3 sequence: CASQTDQGTEAFF. The CDR3 nucleotides read TGTGCCAGCCAAACCGACCAGGGCACTGAAGCTTTCTTT.

V gene TRBV19 combines with J gene TRBJ2-1; a possible D gene is TRBD1 (5 bases). Germline CDR1 reads LNHDA; CDR2 reads SQIVND (reference sequence). Trimming removed 2 bases from V and 0 bases from J, with 14 bases in between. This CDR3 spans 17 amino acids. The CDR3 loop is CASSIQQVGSSYNEQFF. The CDR3 nucleotides are TGTGCCAGTAGTATACAACAGGTGGGTTCCTCCTACAATGAGCAGTTCTTC.

The chain combines TRBV6-1 with TRBJ2-1; D is uncertain. CDR1 and CDR2 from the germline V gene are MNHNS and SASEGT. Deletions cut 3 bases from V and 1 base from J, with 13 bases between. The CDR3 loop spans 16 amino acids. This CDR3 reads CASSDRSKASYNEQFF. The CDR3 DNA sequence: TGTGCCAGCAGTGATAGATCCAAAGCGTCCTACAATGAGCAGTTCTTC.